The clone carrying this T cell receptor beta chain has just a few counts. The sample comes from a study of blood T cells in healthy people across ages. For the study at large: Capture by template switching was about one barcoded beta molecule per two T cells.

V lost 5 bases to trimming and J lost 6 bases; unmatched junction nucleotides: 5. Germline lookup yields CDR1 MNHEY and CDR2 SMNVEV (reference sequence). The CDR3 is made up of 15 amino acids. For the second PCR, which ran for about 6 to 11 cycles, a sample-barcoded 5' primer and a J-beta primer mix were used. In TCRdb, the 5' RACE reads were re-called with MiXCR into one record per CDR3 protein. The sample records some 1.6 million distinct CDR3 sequences, 34% being singletons. Sequencing input: blood. The chain recombines TRBV27 with TRBJ1-6; 9 bases align to TRBD1. This receptor was identified in a woman in her 30s in good health. The CDR3 DNA sequence: TGTGCCAGCAGTCCGGCGACAGGGGGTAATTCACCCCTCCACTTT. It translates to CASSPATGGNSPLHF.